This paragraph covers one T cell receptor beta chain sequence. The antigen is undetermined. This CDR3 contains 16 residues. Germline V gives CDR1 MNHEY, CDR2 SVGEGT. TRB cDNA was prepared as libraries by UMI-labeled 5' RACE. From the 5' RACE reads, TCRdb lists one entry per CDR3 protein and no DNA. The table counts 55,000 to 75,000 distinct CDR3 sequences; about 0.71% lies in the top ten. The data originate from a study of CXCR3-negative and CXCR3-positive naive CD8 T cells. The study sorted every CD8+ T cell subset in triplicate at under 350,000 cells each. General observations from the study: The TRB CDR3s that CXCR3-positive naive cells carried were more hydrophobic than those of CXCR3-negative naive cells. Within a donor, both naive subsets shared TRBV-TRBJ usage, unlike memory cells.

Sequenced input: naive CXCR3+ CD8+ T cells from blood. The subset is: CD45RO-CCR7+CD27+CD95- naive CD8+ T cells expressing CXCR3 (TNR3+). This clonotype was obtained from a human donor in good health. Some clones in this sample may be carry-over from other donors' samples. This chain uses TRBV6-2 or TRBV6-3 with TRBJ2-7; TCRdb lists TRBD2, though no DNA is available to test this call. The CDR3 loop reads CASSPGTSGAPYEQYF.